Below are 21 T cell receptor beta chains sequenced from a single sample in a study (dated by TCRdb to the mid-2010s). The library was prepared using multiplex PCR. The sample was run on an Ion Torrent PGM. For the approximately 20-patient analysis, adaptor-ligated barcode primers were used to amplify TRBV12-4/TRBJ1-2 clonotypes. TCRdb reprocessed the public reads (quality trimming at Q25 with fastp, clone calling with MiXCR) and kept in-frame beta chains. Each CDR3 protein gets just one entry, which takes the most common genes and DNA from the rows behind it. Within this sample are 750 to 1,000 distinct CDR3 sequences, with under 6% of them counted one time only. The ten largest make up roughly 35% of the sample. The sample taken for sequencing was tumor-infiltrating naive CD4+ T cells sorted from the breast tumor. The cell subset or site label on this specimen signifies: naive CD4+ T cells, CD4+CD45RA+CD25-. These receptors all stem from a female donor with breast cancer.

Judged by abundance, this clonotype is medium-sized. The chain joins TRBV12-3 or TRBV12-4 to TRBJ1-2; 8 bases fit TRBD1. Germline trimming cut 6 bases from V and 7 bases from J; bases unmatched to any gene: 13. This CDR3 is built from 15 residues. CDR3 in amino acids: CASSRTGQGMSGYTF. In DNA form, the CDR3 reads TGTGCCAGCAGCCGAACTGGACAGGGTATGAGTGGCTACACCTTC.

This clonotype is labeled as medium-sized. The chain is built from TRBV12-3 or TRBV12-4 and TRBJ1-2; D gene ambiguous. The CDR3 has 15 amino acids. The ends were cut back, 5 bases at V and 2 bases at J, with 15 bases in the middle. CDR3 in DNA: TGTGCCAGCAGTCCCATCTTTTCGACGAACTATGGCTACACCTTC. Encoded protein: CASSPIFSTNYGYTF.

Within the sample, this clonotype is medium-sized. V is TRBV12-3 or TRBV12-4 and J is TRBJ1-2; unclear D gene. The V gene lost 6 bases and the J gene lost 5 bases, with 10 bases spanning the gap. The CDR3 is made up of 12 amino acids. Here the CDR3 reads CASSRLEYGYTF. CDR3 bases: TGTGCCAGCAGCCGCCTTGAGTATGGCTACACCTTC.

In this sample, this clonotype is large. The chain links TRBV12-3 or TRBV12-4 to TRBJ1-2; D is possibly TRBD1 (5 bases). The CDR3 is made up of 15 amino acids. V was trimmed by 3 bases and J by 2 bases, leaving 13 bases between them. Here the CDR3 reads CASSFEAGQNYGYTF. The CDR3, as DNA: TGTGCCAGCAGTTTTGAGGCAGGGCAAAACTATGGCTACACCTTC.

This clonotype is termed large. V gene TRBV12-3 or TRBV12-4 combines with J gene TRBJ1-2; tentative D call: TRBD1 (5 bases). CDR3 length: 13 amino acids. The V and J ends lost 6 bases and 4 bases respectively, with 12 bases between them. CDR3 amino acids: CASSQTTVYGYTF. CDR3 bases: TGTGCCAGCAGCCAGACGACAGTCTATGGCTACACCTTC.

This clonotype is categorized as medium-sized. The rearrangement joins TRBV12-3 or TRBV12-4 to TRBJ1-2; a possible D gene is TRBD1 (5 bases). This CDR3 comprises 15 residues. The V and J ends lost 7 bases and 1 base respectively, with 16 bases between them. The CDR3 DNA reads TGTGCCAGCAAGATAAGACAGTCACTTAACTATGGCTACACCTTC. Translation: CASKIRQSLNYGYTF.

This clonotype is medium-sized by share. The CDR3 here is CASSFEQGYGYTF. The CDR3 coding sequence is TGTGCCAGCAGTTTTGAGCAGGGTTATGGCTACACCTTC. V gene TRBV12-3 or TRBV12-4 combines with J gene TRBJ1-2, with D possibly matching TRBD1 (5 bases). The CDR3 runs 13 residues. V was pared by 3 bases and J by 5 bases, with 10 bases between.

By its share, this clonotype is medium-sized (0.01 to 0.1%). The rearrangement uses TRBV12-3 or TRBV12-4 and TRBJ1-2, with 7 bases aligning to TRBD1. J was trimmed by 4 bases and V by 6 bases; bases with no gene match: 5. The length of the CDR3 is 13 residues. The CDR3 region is CASSRQGPYGYTF. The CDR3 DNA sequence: TGTGCCAGCAGCCGACAGGGCCCCTATGGCTACACCTTC.

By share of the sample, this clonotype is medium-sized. The CDR3 reads CASSLVSYGYTF. CDR3 nucleotide sequence: TGTGCCAGCAGTTTAGTTAGCTATGGCTACACCTTC. The chain carries TRBV12-3 or TRBV12-4 and TRBJ1-2; D is unresolved. Trimming pared 1 base from V and 4 bases from J, leaving 4 bases between. The CDR3 runs 12 residues.

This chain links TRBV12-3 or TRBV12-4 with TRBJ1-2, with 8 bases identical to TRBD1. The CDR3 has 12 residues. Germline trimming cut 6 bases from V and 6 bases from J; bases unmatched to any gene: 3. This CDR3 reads CASRTTGDGYTF. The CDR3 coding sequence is TGTGCCAGCAGAACGACAGGGGATGGCTACACCTTC.

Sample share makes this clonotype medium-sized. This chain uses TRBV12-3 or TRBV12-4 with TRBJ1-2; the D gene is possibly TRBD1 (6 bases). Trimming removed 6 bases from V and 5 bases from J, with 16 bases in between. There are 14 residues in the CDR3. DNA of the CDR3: TGTGCCAGCAGACCTGATGGACAGAAGTATGGCTACACCTTC. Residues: CASRPDGQKYGYTF.

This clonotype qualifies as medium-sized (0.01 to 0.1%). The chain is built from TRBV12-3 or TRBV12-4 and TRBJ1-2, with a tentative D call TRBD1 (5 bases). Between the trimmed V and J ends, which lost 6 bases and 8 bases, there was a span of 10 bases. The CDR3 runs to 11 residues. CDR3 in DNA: TGTGCCAGCAGGGCTAGACAGGGCTACACCTTC. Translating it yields CASRARQGYTF.

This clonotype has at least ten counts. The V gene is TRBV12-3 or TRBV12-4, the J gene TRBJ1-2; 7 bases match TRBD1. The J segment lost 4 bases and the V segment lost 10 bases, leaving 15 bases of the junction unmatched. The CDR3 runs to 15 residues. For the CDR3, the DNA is TGTGCCACCATGGAATGGTCCGGGACAGCCTATGGCTACACCTTC. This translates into CATMEWSGTAYGYTF.

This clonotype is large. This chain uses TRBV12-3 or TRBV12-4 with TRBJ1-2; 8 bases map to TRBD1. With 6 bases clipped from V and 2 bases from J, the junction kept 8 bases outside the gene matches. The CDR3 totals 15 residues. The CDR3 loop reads CASSSPGTGNYGYTF. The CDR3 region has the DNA TGTGCCAGCAGCTCCCCTGGGACAGGCAACTATGGCTACACCTTC.

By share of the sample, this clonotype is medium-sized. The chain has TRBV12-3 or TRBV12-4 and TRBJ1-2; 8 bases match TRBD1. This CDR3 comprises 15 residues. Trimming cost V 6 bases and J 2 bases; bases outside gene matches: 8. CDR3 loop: CASSNPRTGNYGYTF. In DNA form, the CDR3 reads TGTGCCAGCAGCAATCCTCGGACAGGGAACTATGGCTACACCTTC.

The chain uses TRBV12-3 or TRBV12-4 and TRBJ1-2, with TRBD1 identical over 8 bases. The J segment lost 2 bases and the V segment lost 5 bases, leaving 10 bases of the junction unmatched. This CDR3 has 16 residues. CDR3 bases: TGTGCCAGCAGTAACAGCCTCGGGACAGGCAACTATGGCTACACCTTC. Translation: CASSNSLGTGNYGYTF.

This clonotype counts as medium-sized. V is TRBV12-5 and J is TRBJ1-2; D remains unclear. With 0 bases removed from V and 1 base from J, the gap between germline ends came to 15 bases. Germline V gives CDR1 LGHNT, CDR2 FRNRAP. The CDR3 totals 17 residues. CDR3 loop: CASGLVLGLDLNYGYTF. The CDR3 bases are TGTGCTAGTGGTTTGGTCCTCGGTTTGGACCTTAACTATGGCTACACCTTC.

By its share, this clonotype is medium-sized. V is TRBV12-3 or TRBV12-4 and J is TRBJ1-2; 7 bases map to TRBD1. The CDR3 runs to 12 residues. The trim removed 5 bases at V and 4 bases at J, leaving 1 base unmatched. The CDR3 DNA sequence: TGTGCCAGCAGTGGGACAGTCTATGGCTACACCTTC. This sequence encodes CASSGTVYGYTF.

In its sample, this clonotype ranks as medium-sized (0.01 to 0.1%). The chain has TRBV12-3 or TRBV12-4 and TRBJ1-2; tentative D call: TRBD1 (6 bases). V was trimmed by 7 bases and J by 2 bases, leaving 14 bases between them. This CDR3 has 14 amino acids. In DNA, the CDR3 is TGTGCCAGCAACCCGACAGGACAAAACTATGGCTACACCTTC. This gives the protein CASNPTGQNYGYTF.

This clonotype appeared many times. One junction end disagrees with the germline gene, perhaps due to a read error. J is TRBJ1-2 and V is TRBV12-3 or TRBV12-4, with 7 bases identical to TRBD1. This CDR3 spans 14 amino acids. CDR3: CASSSTGISSSSFF. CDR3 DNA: TGTGCCAGCAGCTCGACAGGGATCTCTTCTTCGTCGTTCTTC.

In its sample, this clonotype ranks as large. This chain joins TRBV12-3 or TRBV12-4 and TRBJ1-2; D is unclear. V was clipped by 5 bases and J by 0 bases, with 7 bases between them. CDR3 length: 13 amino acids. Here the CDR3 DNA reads TGTGCCAGCAGTGCCACCCCTAACTATGGCTACACCTTC. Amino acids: CASSATPNYGYTF.